One sample yielded the 19 T cell receptor beta chains listed below, sequenced in a study of blood T cell repertoires in COVID-19. Using immunoSEQ multiplex PCR, the repertoire was profiled, and TCRdb retains in-frame clones only, with some absent. This sample has about 140,000 clones, with about nine tenths found just once. Sequencing was performed on peripheral blood. The receptors originated from a human donor with COVID-19, enrolled during active disease. The donor label of this sample is uncertain.

The table lists this clone with a few counts. The V gene is TRBV18, the J gene TRBJ2-7; perhaps TRBD1 as D (6 bases). Trimming shortened V by 5 bases and J by 4 bases, and 18 bases separated the two germline ends. This CDR3 has 15 residues. Germline V gene lookup returns CDR1 KGHSH and CDR2 LQKENI. CDR3 in amino acids: CASSFSGDNSYEQYF. The CDR3 region has the DNA TGTGCCAGCTCATTCTCCGGGGACAACTCGTACGAGCAGTACTTC.

The chain has TRBV7-9 and TRBJ1-6; TRBD1 might be the D (6 bases). Trimming took off 7 bases at V and 6 bases at J, with 19 bases between the two ends. Per the germline V gene, CDR1 is SEHNR and CDR2 is FQNEAQ (reference sequence). The CDR3 spans 16 residues. CDR3 residues: CASTRGGALGNSPLHF. The CDR3 region has the DNA TGTGCCAGCACCAGAGGGGGGGCCCTCGGTAATTCACCCCTCCACTTT.

The chain carries TRBV23-1 and TRBJ2-7; D might be TRBD2 (5 bases). TRBV23-1 is treated as an ORF (open reading frame) with a function not yet certain. The CDR3 consists of 12 residues. The V and J ends lost 8 bases and 3 bases respectively, with 11 bases between them. The CDR3 spells CASPGIVYEQYF. CDR3 nucleotide sequence: TGCGCCAGCCCCGGGATAGTCTACGAGCAGTACTTC.

The chain combines TRBV19 with TRBJ1-2; 11 bases match TRBD1. Trimming removed 7 bases from V and 8 bases from J; junction bases left unmatched: 12. CDR3 length: 15 residues. Germline assignment: CDR1 LNHDA and CDR2 SQIVND (reference sequence). DNA for the CDR3: TGTGCCAGTACCATAGCCCGGACAGGGGGCTTCGGCTACACCTTC. It translates to CASTIARTGGFGYTF.

This clone has only one observation. The gene calls are TRBV7-9 and TRBJ1-2; D remains ambiguous. Germline CDR1 and CDR2: SEHNR and FQNEAQ (reference sequence). CDR3 length: 13 amino acids. Between the trimmed V and J ends, which lost 5 bases and 6 bases, there was a span of 13 bases. The CDR3, as DNA: TGTGCCAGCAGCCCAGCGGTATACGATGGCTACACCTTC. Its protein product is CASSPAVYDGYTF. Filled out from reference TRBV7-9 and TRBJ1-2, the complete variable domain reads DTGVSQNPRHKITKRGQNVTFRCDPISEHNRLYWYRQTLGQGPEFLTYFQNEAQLEKSRLLSDRFSAERPKGSFSTLEIQRTEQGDSAMYLCASSPAVYDGYTFGSGTRLTVV.

V gene TRBV6-6 combines with J gene TRBJ2-1; D may be TRBD1 (5 bases). V shed 6 bases and J shed 9 bases, with 12 bases lying between them. Germline V gene data show CDR1 as MNHNY and CDR2 as SVGAGI (reference sequence). This CDR3 contains 12 residues. The CDR3 nucleotides are TGTGCCAGCAGCCTCTTGGGGCCTGAGCAGTTCTTC. Translation gives CASSLLGPEQFF.

This chain joins TRBV4-1 and TRBJ1-4, with 9 bases that match TRBD1. From germline, CDR1 is MGHRA and CDR2 YSYEKL. The CDR3 runs to 13 residues. The V gene end was trimmed by 7 bases and the J gene end by 6 bases; junction bases not matched to a gene: 3. CDR3 DNA sequence: TGCGCCAGCACTCGGACAGGGGATGAAAAACTGTTTTTT. Protein: CASTRTGDEKLFF.

The genes are TRBV6-5 and TRBJ1-3, with D perhaps TRBD1 (5 bases). Trimming took off 2 bases at V and 4 bases at J, with 12 bases between the two ends. The CDR3 covers 15 residues. Germline V lookup: CDR1 MNHEY, CDR2 SVGAGI. The CDR3 protein is CASSYATGPGNTIYF. CDR3 coding DNA: TGTGCCAGCAGTTACGCCACAGGACCAGGAAACACCATATATTTT.

This chain uses TRBV9 with TRBJ1-4, with TRBD1 as a possible D gene (5 bases). The CDR3 spans 15 residues. From germline, CDR1 is SGDLS and CDR2 YYNGEE. V shed 4 bases and J shed 4 bases, with 14 bases lying between them. Here the CDR3 reads CASSLAGLNNEKLFF. CDR3 DNA: TGTGCCAGCAGCCTAGCGGGACTGAATAATGAAAAACTGTTTTTT. The full variable domain, rest sourced from reference TRBV9 and TRBJ1-4, is DSGVTQTPKHLITATGQRVTLRCSPRSGDLSVYWYQQSLDQGLQFLIQYYNGEERAKGNILERFSAQQFPDLHSELNLSSLELGDSALYFCASSLAGLNNEKLFFGSGTQLSVL.

V usage is TRBV5-1 and J usage is TRBJ1-4; 8 positions agree with TRBD1. Per germline, CDR1 SGHRS and CDR2 YFSETQ. V lost 4 bases and J lost 0; bases outside the gene matches: 2. The CDR3 contains 15 residues. This chain's CDR3 is CASSPDRATNEKLFF. In DNA, the CDR3 is TGCGCCAGCAGCCCGGACAGGGCAACTAATGAAAAACTGTTTTTT.

The chain is built from TRBV12-3 or TRBV12-4 and TRBJ2-7, with unresolved D. V lost 5 bases to trimming and J lost 3 bases, with 11 bases between them. There are 13 residues in the CDR3. CDR3: CASSTTPFYEQYF. CDR3 in DNA: TGTGCCAGCAGTACGACACCGTTCTACGAGCAGTACTTC.

The chain joins TRBV7-3 to TRBJ1-6; weak D call: TRBD1 (6 bases). V lost 1 base, J lost 15 bases, and 16 bases lay in between. The CDR3 is 14 residues long. CDR1 and CDR2 from the germline V gene are SGHTA and FQGTGA. The CDR3, as DNA: TGTGCCAGCAGCTTAAAGGGGGGGGAAGCACGCCTCCACTTT. Residues: CASSLKGGEARLHF.

This clone has only a few counts. V and J are TRBV25-1 and TRBJ1-2, with D tentatively TRBD1 (5 bases). V lost 2 bases and J 4 bases, leaving 5 bases between the germline ends. The CDR3 runs 12 residues. Germline assignment: CDR1 MGHDK and CDR2 SYGVNS. This CDR3 is CASSERGYGYTF. The CDR3, as DNA: TGTGCCAGCAGTGAAAGGGGCTATGGCTACACCTTC.

This clone has only one observation. The chain links TRBV7-3 to TRBJ2-3; 8 nucleotides match TRBD1. Germline V CDR1 and CDR2: SGHTA, FQGTGA. With 4 bases clipped from V and 3 bases from J, the junction kept 3 bases outside the gene matches. This CDR3 is 14 amino acids long. The chain's CDR3 is CASSSQGATDTQYF. The CDR3 DNA is TGTGCCAGCAGCTCCCAGGGGGCAACAGATACGCAGTATTTT.

The J gene is TRBJ1-1, the V gene TRBV11-3; D gene ambiguous. V was cut by 5 bases and J by 0 bases, with 7 bases left in between. Germline V gene sequence: CDR1 SGHNT, CDR2 YENEEA. This CDR3 region has 13 residues. CDR3 nucleotides: TGTGCCAGCAGCGTCTCTATGAACACTGAAGCTTTCTTT. This sequence encodes CASSVSMNTEAFF.

Only one count was recorded for this clone. The gene calls are TRBV3-1 (or the pseudogene TRBV3-2) and TRBJ1-5; no clear D. Germline-derived CDR1 and CDR2 are LGHDT and YNNKEL (reference sequence). This CDR3 has 13 residues. Trimming cost V 4 bases and J 5 bases, with 9 bases left between them. The CDR3 loop is CASSPWPDQPQHF. The CDR3 nucleotides read TGTGCCAGCAGCCCCTGGCCCGATCAGCCCCAGCATTTT.

The chain couples TRBV29-1 to TRBJ1-4, with a possible D match to TRBD1 (6 bases). Germline V gene lookup returns CDR1 SQVTM and CDR2 ANQGSEA. CDR3 length equals 14 residues. V gave up 6 bases and J gave up 8 bases, with 19 bases separating them. In nucleotides, the CDR3 is TGCAGCGTCGAGGGGGGGGGAAGTGAGGAAAAACTGTTTTTT. Translating it yields CSVEGGGSEEKLFF.

The V call is TRBV20-1, the J call TRBJ1-1, with 10 nucleotides matching TRBD1. From germline, CDR1 is DFQATT and CDR2 SNEGSKA (reference sequence). The V and J ends lost 5 bases and 6 bases, in that order; junction bases with no gene match: 0. The CDR3 has 11 residues. CDR3 sequence (DNA): TGCAGTGCTGGACAGGGGGCTGAAGCTTTCTTT. The encoded protein is CSAGQGAEAFF.

This sequence joins TRBV5-5 and TRBJ2-7; 8 positions agree with TRBD1. This CDR3 is built from 14 residues. V was clipped by 4 bases and J by 7 bases; unmatched bases: 10. CDR1 and CDR2 from the germline V gene are SGHKS and YYEKEE (reference sequence). This CDR3 reads CASSIRTGNGEQYF. The DNA of the CDR3 is TGTGCCAGCAGCATTAGGACAGGGAATGGGGAGCAGTACTTC.